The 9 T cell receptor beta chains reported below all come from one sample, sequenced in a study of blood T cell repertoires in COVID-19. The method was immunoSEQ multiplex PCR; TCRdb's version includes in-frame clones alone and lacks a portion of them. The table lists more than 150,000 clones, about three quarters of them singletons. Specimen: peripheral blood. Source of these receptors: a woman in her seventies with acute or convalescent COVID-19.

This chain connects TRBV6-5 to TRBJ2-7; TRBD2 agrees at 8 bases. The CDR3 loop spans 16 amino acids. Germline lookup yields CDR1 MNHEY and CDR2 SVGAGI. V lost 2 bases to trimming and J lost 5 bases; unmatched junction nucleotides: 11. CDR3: CASSYVPGLVLDEQYF. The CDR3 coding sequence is TGTGCCAGCAGTTACGTCCCGGGACTAGTTTTGGACGAGCAGTACTTC.

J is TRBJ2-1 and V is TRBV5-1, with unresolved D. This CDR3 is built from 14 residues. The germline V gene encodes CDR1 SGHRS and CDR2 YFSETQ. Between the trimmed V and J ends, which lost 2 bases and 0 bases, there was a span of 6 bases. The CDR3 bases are TGCGCCAGCAGCTTAGAGCACTCCTACAATGAGCAGTTCTTC. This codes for CASSLEHSYNEQFF.

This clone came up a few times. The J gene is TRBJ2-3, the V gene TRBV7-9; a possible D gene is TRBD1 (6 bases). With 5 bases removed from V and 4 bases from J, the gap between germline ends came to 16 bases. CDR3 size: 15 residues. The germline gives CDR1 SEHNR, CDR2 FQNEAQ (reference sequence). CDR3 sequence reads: CASSVTGRVADTQYF. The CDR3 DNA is TGTGCCAGCAGCGTCACAGGGCGGGTGGCAGATACGCAGTATTTT.

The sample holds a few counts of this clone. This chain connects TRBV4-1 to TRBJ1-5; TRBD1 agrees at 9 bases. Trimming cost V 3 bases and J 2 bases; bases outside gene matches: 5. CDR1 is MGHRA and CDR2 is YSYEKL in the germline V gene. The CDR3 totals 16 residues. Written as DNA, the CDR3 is TGCGCCAGCAGCCAGGGGGGACAGGGTGGCAATCAGCCCCAGCATTTT. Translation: CASSQGGQGGNQPQHF.

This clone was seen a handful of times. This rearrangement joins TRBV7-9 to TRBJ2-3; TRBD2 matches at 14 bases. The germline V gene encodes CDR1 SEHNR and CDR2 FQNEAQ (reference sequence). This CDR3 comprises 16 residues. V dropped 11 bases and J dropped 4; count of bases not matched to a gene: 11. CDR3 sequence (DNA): TGTGCCGTAAATCGGGGACTAGCGGGAGTATCAGATACGCAGTATTTT. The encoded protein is CAVNRGLAGVSDTQYF. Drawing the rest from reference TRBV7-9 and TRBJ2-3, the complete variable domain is DTGVSQNPRHKITKRGQNVTFRCDPISEHNRLYWYRQTLGQGPEFLTYFQNEAQLEKSRLLSDRFSAERPKGSFSTLEIQRTEQGDSAMYLCAVNRGLAGVSDTQYFGPGTRLTVL.

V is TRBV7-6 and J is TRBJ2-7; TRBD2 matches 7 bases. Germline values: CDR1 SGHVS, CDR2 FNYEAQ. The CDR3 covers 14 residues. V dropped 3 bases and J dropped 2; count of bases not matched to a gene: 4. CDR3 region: CASSLAGDPYEQYF. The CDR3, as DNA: TGTGCCAGCAGCTTGGCGGGAGACCCCTACGAGCAGTACTTC.

The CDR3 region is CASSLGSATQGYEQFF. The CDR3 nucleotides are TGTGCCAGCAGCTTAGGTTCGGCGACCCAGGGGTATGAGCAGTTCTTC. The V call is TRBV7-2, the J call TRBJ2-1; D possibly corresponds to TRBD1 (6 bases). Germline-derived CDR1 and CDR2 are SGHTA and FQGNSA. Between the trimmed V and J ends, which lost 1 base and 8 bases, there was a span of 18 bases. The CDR3 totals 16 residues. The variable domain in full, with the rest retrieved from reference TRBV7-2 and TRBJ2-1, is GAGVSQSPSNKVTEKGKDVELRCDPISGHTALYWYRQSLGQGLEFLIYFQGNSAPDKSGLPSDRFSAERTGGSVSTLTIQRTQQEDSAVYLCASSLGSATQGYEQFFGPGTRLTVL.

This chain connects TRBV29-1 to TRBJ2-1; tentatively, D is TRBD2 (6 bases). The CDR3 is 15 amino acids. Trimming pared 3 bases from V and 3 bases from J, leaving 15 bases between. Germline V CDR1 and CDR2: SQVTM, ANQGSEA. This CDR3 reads CSVDNVGRIYNEQFF. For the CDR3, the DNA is TGCAGCGTTGATAATGTAGGGAGGATCTACAATGAGCAGTTCTTC.

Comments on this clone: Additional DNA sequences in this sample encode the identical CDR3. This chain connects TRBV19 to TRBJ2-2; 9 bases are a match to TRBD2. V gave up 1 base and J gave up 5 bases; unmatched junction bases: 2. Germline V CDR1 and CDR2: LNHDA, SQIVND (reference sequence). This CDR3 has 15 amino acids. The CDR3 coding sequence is TGTGCCAGTAGTATAGGGCTAGCGGGAACCGGGGAGCTGTTTTTT. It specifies CASSIGLAGTGELFF.